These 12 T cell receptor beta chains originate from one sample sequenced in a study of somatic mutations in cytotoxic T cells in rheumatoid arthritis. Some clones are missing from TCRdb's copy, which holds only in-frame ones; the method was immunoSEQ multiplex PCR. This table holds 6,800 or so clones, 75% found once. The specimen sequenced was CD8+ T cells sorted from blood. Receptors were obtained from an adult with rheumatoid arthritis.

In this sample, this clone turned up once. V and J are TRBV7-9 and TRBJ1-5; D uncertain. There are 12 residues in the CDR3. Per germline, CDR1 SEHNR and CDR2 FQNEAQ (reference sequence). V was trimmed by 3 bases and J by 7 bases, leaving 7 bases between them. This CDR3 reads CASSFVGQPQHF. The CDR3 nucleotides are TGTGCCAGCAGCTTTGTAGGGCAGCCCCAGCATTTT. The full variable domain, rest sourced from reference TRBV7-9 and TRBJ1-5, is DTGVSQNPRHKITKRGQNVTFRCDPISEHNRLYWYRQTLGQGPEFLTYFQNEAQLEKSRLLSDRFSAERPKGSFSTLEIQRTEQGDSAMYLCASSFVGQPQHFGDGTRLSIL.

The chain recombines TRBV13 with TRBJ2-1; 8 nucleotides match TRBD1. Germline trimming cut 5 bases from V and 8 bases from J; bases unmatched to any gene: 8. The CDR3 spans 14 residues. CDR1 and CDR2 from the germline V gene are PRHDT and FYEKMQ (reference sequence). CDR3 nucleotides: TGTGCCAGCAGCCAACGATTACAGGGGGATGAGCAGTTCTTC. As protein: CASSQRLQGDEQFF.

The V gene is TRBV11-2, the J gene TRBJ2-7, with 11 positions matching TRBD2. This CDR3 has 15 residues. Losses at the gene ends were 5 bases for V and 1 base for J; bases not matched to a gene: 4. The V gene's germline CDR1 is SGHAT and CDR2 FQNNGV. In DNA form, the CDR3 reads TGTGCCAGCAGCCCCCGGACTAGCGGGTCCTACGAGCAGTACTTC. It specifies CASSPRTSGSYEQYF.

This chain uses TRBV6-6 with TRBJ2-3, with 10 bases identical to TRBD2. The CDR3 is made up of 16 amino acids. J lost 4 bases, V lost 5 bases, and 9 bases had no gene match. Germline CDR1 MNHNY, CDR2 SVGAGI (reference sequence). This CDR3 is CASSHPGLASPDTQYF. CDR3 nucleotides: TGTGCCAGCAGTCACCCGGGACTAGCGAGCCCAGATACGCAGTATTTT.

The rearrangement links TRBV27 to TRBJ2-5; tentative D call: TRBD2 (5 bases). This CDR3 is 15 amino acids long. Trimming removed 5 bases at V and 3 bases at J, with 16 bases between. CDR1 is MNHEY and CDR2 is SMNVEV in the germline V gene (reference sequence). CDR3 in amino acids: CASSLGMGREETQYF. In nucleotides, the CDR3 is TGTGCCAGCAGTCTTGGAATGGGGAGAGAAGAGACCCAGTACTTC.

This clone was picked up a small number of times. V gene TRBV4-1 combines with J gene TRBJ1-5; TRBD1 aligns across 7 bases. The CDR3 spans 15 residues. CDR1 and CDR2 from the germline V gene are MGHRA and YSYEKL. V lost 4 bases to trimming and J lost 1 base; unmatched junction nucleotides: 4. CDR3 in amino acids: CASSRDSGSNQPQHF. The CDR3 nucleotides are TGCGCCAGCAGCCGGGACAGCGGGAGCAATCAGCCCCAGCATTTT.

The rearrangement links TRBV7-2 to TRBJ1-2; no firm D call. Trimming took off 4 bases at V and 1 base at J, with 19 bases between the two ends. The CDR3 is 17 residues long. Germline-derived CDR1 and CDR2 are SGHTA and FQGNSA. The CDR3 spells CASSSFRPDGDNYGYTF. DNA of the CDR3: TGTGCCAGCAGCTCATTCCGTCCCGACGGGGATAACTATGGCTACACCTTC. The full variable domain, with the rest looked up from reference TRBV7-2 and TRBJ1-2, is GAGVSQSPSNKVTEKGKDVELRCDPISGHTALYWYRQSLGQGLEFLIYFQGNSAPDKSGLPSDRFSAERTGGSVSTLTIQRTQQEDSAVYLCASSSFRPDGDNYGYTFGSGTRLTVV.

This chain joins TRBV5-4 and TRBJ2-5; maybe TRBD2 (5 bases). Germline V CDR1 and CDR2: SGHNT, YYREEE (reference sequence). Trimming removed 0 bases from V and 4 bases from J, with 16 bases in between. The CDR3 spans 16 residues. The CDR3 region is CASSLDWRVSAETQYF. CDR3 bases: TGTGCCAGCAGCTTGGACTGGCGGGTGTCCGCAGAGACCCAGTACTTC.

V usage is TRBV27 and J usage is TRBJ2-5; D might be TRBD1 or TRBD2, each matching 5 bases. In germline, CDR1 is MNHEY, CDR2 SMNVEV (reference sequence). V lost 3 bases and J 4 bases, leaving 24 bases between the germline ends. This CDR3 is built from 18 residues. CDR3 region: CASSFPPLMGDRGETQYF. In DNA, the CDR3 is TGTGCCAGCAGTTTCCCTCCCCTCATGGGGGATAGAGGAGAGACCCAGTACTTC.

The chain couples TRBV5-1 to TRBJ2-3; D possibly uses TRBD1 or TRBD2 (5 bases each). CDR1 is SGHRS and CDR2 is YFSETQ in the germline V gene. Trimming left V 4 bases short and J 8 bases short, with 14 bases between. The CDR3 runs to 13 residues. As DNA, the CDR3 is TGCGCCAGCAGCCCCAGGGACGCAAGTACGCAGTATTTT. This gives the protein CASSPRDASTQYF.

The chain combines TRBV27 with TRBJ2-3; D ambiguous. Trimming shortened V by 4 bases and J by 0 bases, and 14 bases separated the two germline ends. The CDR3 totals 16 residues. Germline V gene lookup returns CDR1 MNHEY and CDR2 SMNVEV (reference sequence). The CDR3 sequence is CASSYRPGQSTDTQYF. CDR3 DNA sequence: TGTGCCAGCAGTTACCGTCCCGGGCAGAGCACAGATACGCAGTATTTT.

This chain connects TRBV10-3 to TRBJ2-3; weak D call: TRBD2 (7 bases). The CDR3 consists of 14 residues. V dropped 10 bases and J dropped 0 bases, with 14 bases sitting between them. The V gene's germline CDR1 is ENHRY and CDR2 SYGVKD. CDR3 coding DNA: TGTGCCACCGCGCGGGGGCAGAGCACAGATACGCAGTATTTT. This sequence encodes CATARGQSTDTQYF.